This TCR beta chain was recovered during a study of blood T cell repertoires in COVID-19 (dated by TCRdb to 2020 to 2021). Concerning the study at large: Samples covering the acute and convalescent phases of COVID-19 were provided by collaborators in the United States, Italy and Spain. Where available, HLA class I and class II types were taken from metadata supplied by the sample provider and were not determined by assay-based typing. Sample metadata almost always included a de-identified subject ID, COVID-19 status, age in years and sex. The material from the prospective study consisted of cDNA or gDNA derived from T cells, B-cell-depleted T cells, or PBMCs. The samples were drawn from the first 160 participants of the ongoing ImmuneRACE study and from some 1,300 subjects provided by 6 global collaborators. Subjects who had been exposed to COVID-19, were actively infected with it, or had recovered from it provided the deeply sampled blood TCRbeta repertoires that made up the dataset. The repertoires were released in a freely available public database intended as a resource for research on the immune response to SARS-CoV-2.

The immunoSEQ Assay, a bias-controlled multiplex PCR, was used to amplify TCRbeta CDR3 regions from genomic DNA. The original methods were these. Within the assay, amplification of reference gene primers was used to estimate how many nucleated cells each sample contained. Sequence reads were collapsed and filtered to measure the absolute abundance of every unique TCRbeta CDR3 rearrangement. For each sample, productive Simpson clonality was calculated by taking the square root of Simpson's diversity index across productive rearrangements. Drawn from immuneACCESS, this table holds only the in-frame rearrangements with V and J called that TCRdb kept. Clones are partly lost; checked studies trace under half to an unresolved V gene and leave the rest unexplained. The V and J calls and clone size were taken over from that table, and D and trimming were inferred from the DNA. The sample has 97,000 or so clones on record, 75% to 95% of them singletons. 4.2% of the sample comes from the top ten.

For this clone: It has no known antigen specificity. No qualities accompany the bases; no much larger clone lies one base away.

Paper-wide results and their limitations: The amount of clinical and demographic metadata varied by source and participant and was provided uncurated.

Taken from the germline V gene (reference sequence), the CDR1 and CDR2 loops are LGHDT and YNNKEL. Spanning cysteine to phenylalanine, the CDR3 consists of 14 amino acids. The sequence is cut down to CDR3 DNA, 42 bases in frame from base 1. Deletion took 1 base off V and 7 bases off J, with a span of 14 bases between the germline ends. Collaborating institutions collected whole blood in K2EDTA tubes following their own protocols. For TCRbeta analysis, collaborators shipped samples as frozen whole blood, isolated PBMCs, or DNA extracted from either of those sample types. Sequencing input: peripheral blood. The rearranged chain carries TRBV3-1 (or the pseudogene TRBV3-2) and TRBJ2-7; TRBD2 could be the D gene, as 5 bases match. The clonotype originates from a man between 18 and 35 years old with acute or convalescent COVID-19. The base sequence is TGTGCCAGCAGCCAAGGAGTAGCCCGGGGTGAGCAGTACTTC. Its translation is CASSQGVARGEQYF.